This record concerns one TCR beta chain sequence. No cognate antigen has been identified for it. Within one base of it there is no much larger clone, and no base qualities were kept. The same CDR3 arises from other DNA sequences in this sample as well. This record belongs to a study of blood T cell repertoires in COVID-19 (dated by TCRdb to 2020 to 2021). About the study as a whole: Samples from collaborators originated in the United States, Italy and Spain and spanned both the acute and convalescent phases of COVID-19. The material from the prospective study consisted of cDNA or gDNA derived from T cells, B-cell-depleted T cells, or PBMCs. Subjects who had been exposed to COVID-19, were actively infected with it, or had recovered from it provided the deeply sampled blood TCRbeta repertoires that made up the dataset. The repertoires were released in a freely available public database meant as a resource for research on the immune response to SARS-CoV-2. The samples were drawn from two sources: the first 160 participants of the ongoing ImmuneRACE study, and 950 to 1,500 subjects contributed by 6 global collaborators. Nearly every sample came with metadata listing a de-identified subject ID, COVID-19 status, age in years and sex. HLA class I and class II types, where available, came from metadata supplied by the sample provider rather than from assay-based typing. Overall study outcomes, separate from this receptor: The amount of clinical and demographic metadata varied by source and participant and was provided uncurated.

The immunoSEQ Assay, a bias-controlled multiplex PCR, was used to amplify TCRbeta CDR3 regions from genomic DNA. The source study handled its data this way. Within the assay, amplification of reference gene primers was used to estimate how many nucleated cells each sample contained. To quantify the absolute abundance of each unique TCRbeta CDR3 rearrangement, sequence reads were collapsed and filtered. For each sample, productive Simpson clonality was calculated as the square root of Simpson's diversity index over productive rearrangements. TCRdb took this table from immuneACCESS and kept in-frame rearrangements with V and J called. Such tables lack part of the clones; where checked against another copy, unresolved V genes explain under half of the gap, and the rest is unexplained. V and J calls and clone size come straight from that table; D and trimming were deduced from the DNA. For this sample the table gives around 260,000 clones, of which about 89% were detected only once. Around 10% of the sample is held by the ten biggest clonotypes.

CDR1 and CDR2, looked up from the germline V gene, are SQVTM and ANQGSEA. Inclusive of the bounding cysteine and phenylalanine, the CDR3 is 11 residues long. The only DNA kept is the CDR3, 33 bases in frame from the first base. V and J are truncated by 4 bases and 4 bases respectively, leaving an intervening sequence of 8 bases. Samples from volunteer blood donors who had recovered from COVID-19 were contributed by a second Seattle source. Collaborating institutions collected whole blood in K2EDTA tubes following their own protocols. Collaborator samples were shipped for TCRbeta analysis as frozen whole blood, isolated PBMCs, or DNA extracted from either sample type.

Sequenced material: peripheral blood. The source of this sequence is a man aged 40-55 years who had recovered from COVID-19. In this chain, TRBV29-1 is recombined with TRBJ2-7; tentative D gene TRBD2, with 5 bases matching. The CDR3 is CSVGETYEQYF. At the DNA level, the sequence is TGCAGCGTTGGGGAGACGTACGAGCAGTACTTC.